Each of the 23 T cell receptor beta chains below was sequenced from the same sample in a study of identical twins. TCRdb recomputed calls from the 5' RACE reads with MiXCR, one row per CDR3 protein. The top ten hold 1.5% to 2% of the sample, which has hundreds of thousands of distinct CDR3 sequences, roughly an eighth seen once. These data were also filed under a second study, of yellow fever vaccine responses in identical twins.

The source material was PBMCs. Source of these receptors: a woman in her late teens or twenties in good health.

Many counts were recorded for this clonotype. The rearrangement links TRBV10-3 to TRBJ2-7, with 8 bases matching TRBD1. Germline-derived CDR1 and CDR2 are ENHRY and SYGVKD. The CDR3 is 14 amino acids. V trimming: 10 bases; J trimming: 5 bases; junction bases outside the gene matches: 13. The CDR3, as DNA: TGTGCCACCGCCGGCTCACAGGGGGTCAACGAGCAGTACGTC. Its protein is CATAGSQGVNEQYV.

The sample holds a few counts of this clonotype. V usage is TRBV5-1 and J usage is TRBJ1-6; no clear D. The V end lost 0 bases, the J end lost 12 bases, and 13 bases lay between the germline ends. This CDR3 contains 14 residues. Per germline, CDR1 SGHRS and CDR2 YFSETQ. The CDR3 region has the DNA TGCGCCAGCAGCTTGGAGGCGGGCGTCGGACCCCTCCACTTT. Translation gives CASSLEAGVGPLHF.

This clonotype appeared a few times. This chain joins TRBV28 and TRBJ2-7; D possibly uses TRBD1 or TRBD2 (5 bases each). V lost 6 bases and J lost 5, with 17 bases in between. The CDR3 is made up of 14 amino acids. Germline values: CDR1 MDHEN, CDR2 SYDVKM. The CDR3 bases are TGTGCCAGCAGCCCGGGACCGCCAGGCGACGAGCAGTACTTC. Protein: CASSPGPPGDEQYF.

This clonotype has only a few counts. The chain employs TRBV5-1 and TRBJ1-6; D is uncertain. Trimming left V 0 bases short and J 0 bases short, with 10 bases between. The germline CDR1 and CDR2 sequences are SGHRS and YFSETQ. CDR3 length equals 17 residues. This CDR3 reads CASSLALEASYNSPLHF. The CDR3 bases are TGCGCCAGCAGCTTGGCCTTGGAGGCCTCCTATAATTCACCCCTCCACTTT.

This clonotype appeared a few times. The rearrangement uses TRBV28 and TRBJ2-2; D gene ambiguous. Germline loops: CDR1 MDHEN, CDR2 SYDVKM. The V end lost 2 bases, the J end lost 6 bases, and 10 bases lay between the germline ends. The CDR3 is 14 amino acids. The DNA for the CDR3 is TGTGCCAGCAGTTTAGGTGGGCCCGCCGGGGAGCTGTTTTTT. Translated: CASSLGGPAGELFF. The full variable domain, its missing parts supplied by reference TRBV28 and TRBJ2-2, is DVKVTQSSRYLVKRTGEKVFLECVQDMDHENMFWYRQDPGLGLRLIYFSYDVKMKEKGDIPEGYSVSREKKERFSLILESASTNQTSMYLCASSLGGPAGELFFGEGSRLTVL.

This clonotype was recorded once. The J gene is TRBJ1-2, the V gene TRBV6-1; D gene ambiguous. The V end lost 0 bases, the J end lost 2 bases, and 7 bases lay between the germline ends. Germline V gives CDR1 MNHNS, CDR2 SASEGT. CDR3 length: 14 residues. CDR3 bases: TGTGCCAGCAGTGAAGCGGAACGGAACTATGGCTACACCTTC. Protein product: CASSEAERNYGYTF.

This clonotype was picked up a small number of times. The V and J genes are TRBV12-3 or TRBV12-4 and TRBJ2-1; no definite D call. The CDR3 extends over 14 amino acids. Between the trimmed V and J ends, which lost 5 bases and 2 bases, there was a span of 10 bases. This CDR3 is CASSPGRAYNEQFF. The CDR3 DNA follows: TGTGCCAGCAGTCCCGGACGAGCCTACAATGAGCAGTTCTTC.

The chain recombines TRBV21-1 with TRBJ1-1; the tabulated D call, TRBD1, remains unverified against the DNA. TRBV21-1 is a pseudogene locus. This CDR3 comprises 9 residues. For the CDR3, the DNA is TGTGCCAGCAATTTACAGGGAGGTTTT. This encodes CASNLQGGF.

This clonotype has only a few counts. This sequence may be a read error, since a much larger clone differs from it by one base. V gene TRBV12-3 or TRBV12-4 combines with J gene TRBJ1-2; perhaps TRBD1 as D (5 bases). This CDR3 is 13 amino acids long. The V gene lost 1 base and the J gene lost 3 bases, with 6 bases spanning the gap. As DNA, the CDR3 is TGTGCCAGCAGTTTAGGGACACACTATGGCTACACCTTC. Amino acids: CASSLGTHYGYTF.

This clonotype was counted ten times or more. The V and J genes are TRBV18 and TRBJ2-7; 7 bases align to TRBD2. The junction had 5 bases not matched to a gene; V was cut back by 2 bases and J by 1 base. Germline CDR1 is KGHSH and CDR2 is LQKENI. This CDR3 contains 15 residues. CDR3 protein: CASSPGGGGSYEQYV. The DNA for the CDR3 is TGTGCCAGCTCACCAGGCGGGGGAGGGTCCTACGAGCAGTACGTC.

The gene calls are TRBV20-1 and TRBJ1-2; D not certain. The CDR3 is 12 residues long. Per the germline V gene, CDR1 is DFQATT and CDR2 is SNEGSKA (reference sequence). Trimming pared 3 bases from V and 2 bases from J, leaving 7 bases between. The CDR3 coding sequence is TGCAGTGCTAGCGGCAGAAACTATGGCTACACCTTC. Translation: CSASGRNYGYTF.

The chain has TRBV7-9 and TRBJ2-1, with 10 positions matching TRBD2. Germline trimming cut 5 bases from V and 1 base from J; bases unmatched to any gene: 5. The CDR3 length is 16 residues. Germline V gene sequence: CDR1 SEHNR, CDR2 FQNEAQ (reference sequence). The chain's CDR3 is CASSPTTSGSYNEQFF. CDR3 DNA: TGTGCCAGCAGCCCGACGACTAGCGGGTCCTACAATGAGCAGTTCTTC.

This clonotype occurred a few times. The rearrangement uses TRBV20-1 and TRBJ2-7, with unresolved D. Germline CDR1 reads DFQATT; CDR2 reads SNEGSKA (reference sequence). Between the trimmed V and J ends, which lost 4 bases and 0 bases, there was a span of 7 bases. The CDR3 is made up of 12 amino acids. CDR3 region: CSATGDSYEQYV. CDR3 DNA sequence: TGCAGTGCTACTGGGGACTCCTACGAGCAGTACGTC.

There are a few counts of this clonotype. V and J are TRBV24-1 and TRBJ2-3; D is ambiguous. The CDR3 is made up of 14 amino acids. Germline loops: CDR1 KGHDR, CDR2 SFDVKD. Trimming took off 2 bases at V and 0 bases at J, with 5 bases between the two ends. CDR3 DNA: TGTGCCACCAGTGATTGGCGGAGCACAGATACGCAGTATTTT. Its protein is CATSDWRSTDTQYF.

At least ten counts were recorded for this clonotype. The rearrangement joins TRBV28 to TRBJ2-2; unclear D gene. Germline V gene sequence: CDR1 MDHEN, CDR2 SYDVKM. V was cut by 2 bases and J by 1 base, with 11 bases left in between. This CDR3 is built from 16 residues. CDR3 in amino acids: CASSLPRQQNTGELFF. Here the CDR3 DNA reads TGTGCCAGCAGTTTACCACGACAACAGAACACCGGGGAGCTGTTTTTT.

This clonotype occurred a few times. The genes are TRBV9 and TRBJ2-1; 7 bases agree with TRBD2. CDR3 length equals 15 residues. V lost 2 bases, J lost 4 bases, and 6 bases stayed unmatched. Germline CDR1 SGDLS, CDR2 YYNGEE. The DNA for the CDR3 is TGTGCCAGCAGCGTTACCGGGACTACTTACAATGAGCAGTTCTTC. Its protein is CASSVTGTTYNEQFF.

There are many counts of this clonotype. The J gene is TRBJ1-4, the V gene TRBV4-1, with 7 bases that match TRBD1. The CDR3 extends over 15 amino acids. Losses at the gene ends were 5 bases for V and 2 bases for J; bases not matched to a gene: 5. Per germline, CDR1 MGHRA and CDR2 YSYEKL. The CDR3 region is CASSYRQGTNEKLFF. Here the CDR3 DNA reads TGCGCCAGCAGCTACCGACAGGGCACTAATGAAAAACTGTTTTTT.

The chain employs TRBV7-3 and TRBJ1-1, with D tentatively TRBD1 (5 bases). V lost 5 bases and J lost 11, with 18 bases in between. Germline-derived CDR1 and CDR2 are SGHTA and FQGTGA. The CDR3 contains 13 residues. DNA of the CDR3: TGTGCCAGCAGCGAATCCTTGGGGGGAATGGCTTTCTTT. It yields the protein CASSESLGGMAFF. The full variable domain, its missing parts supplied by reference TRBV7-3 and TRBJ1-1, is GAGVSQTPSNKVTEKGKYVELRCDPISGHTALYWYRQSLGQGPEFLIYFQGTGAADDSGLPNDRFFAVRPEGSVSTLKIQRTERGDSAVYLCASSESLGGMAFFGQGTRLTVV.

Many counts were recorded for this clonotype. The J gene is TRBJ2-3, the V gene TRBV4-1; 11 bases are a match to TRBD2. Germline V gene data show CDR1 as MGHRA and CDR2 as YSYEKL. The CDR3 sequence is 18 residues long. V was pared by 4 bases and J by 0 bases, with 9 bases of the junction left unmatched. The CDR3 is CASSLKGLADSSTDTQYF. The CDR3 bases are TGCGCCAGCAGCCTGAAGGGACTAGCGGACTCTAGCACAGATACGCAGTATTTT.

This clonotype has a handful of counts. The genes are TRBV3-1 and TRBJ2-3; no definite D call. The V and J ends lost 3 bases and 2 bases respectively, with 9 bases between them. The CDR3 consists of 14 residues. Germline values: CDR1 LGHDT, CDR2 YNNKEL (reference sequence). DNA of the CDR3: TGTGCCAGCAGCCATCTAGGGCCCACAGATACGCAGTATTTT. Translation gives CASSHLGPTDTQYF.

This clonotype was recorded many times. This rearrangement joins TRBV5-1 to TRBJ2-7; 10 bases are a match to TRBD1. Germline assignment: CDR1 SGHRS and CDR2 YFSETQ. The V gene end was trimmed by 0 bases and the J gene end by 1 base; junction bases not matched to a gene: 10. The length of the CDR3 is 18 residues. The CDR3 region has the DNA TGCGCCAGCAGCTTGGTGTCCCAGGGACAGGGGAGATCCTACGAGCAGTACTTC. It is translated as CASSLVSQGQGRSYEQYF.

The chain links TRBV5-1 to TRBJ2-3; TRBD2 matches at 14 bases. Germline CDR1 is SGHRS and CDR2 is YFSETQ. Trimming cost V 3 bases and J 2 bases; bases outside gene matches: 5. This CDR3 is built from 17 residues. Here the CDR3 DNA reads TGCGCCAGCAGCTCGGGACTAGCGGGAGTTTTCACAGATACGCAGTATTTT. This translates into CASSSGLAGVFTDTQYF.

This clonotype appeared a few times. The chain carries TRBV7-9 and TRBJ2-5; 8 bases match TRBD2. V lost 0 bases, J lost 2 bases, and 8 bases stayed unmatched. This CDR3 region has 17 residues. The germline gives CDR1 SEHNR, CDR2 FQNEAQ (reference sequence). The CDR3 here is CASSLALSGGLQETQYF. The CDR3 region has the DNA TGTGCCAGCAGCTTAGCTCTGAGCGGGGGTCTACAAGAGACCCAGTACTTC. Drawing the rest from reference TRBV7-9 and TRBJ2-5, the complete variable domain is DTGVSQNPRHKITKRGQNVTFRCDPISEHNRLYWYRQTLGQGPEFLTYFQNEAQLEKSRLLSDRFSAERPKGSFSTLEIQRTEQGDSAMYLCASSLALSGGLQETQYFGPGTRLLVL.